Presented here are 4 T cell receptor beta chains from one specimen sequenced in a study of identical twins. In TCRdb, the 5' RACE reads were re-called with MiXCR into one record per CDR3 protein. The sample lists 200,000 to 250,000 distinct CDR3 sequences; 7.5% were seen once. These data were also reused for a study on yellow fever vaccine responses in identical twins.

Material: memory (CD45RO+) T cells sorted from blood. The receptors come from a woman aged 18-30 years in good health.

This clonotype was counted a few times. The chain has TRBV20-1 and TRBJ1-6, with D possibly matching TRBD1 (6 bases). Germline lookup yields CDR1 DFQATT and CDR2 SNEGSKA (reference sequence). Between the trimmed V and J ends, which lost 3 bases and 6 bases, there was a span of 15 bases. This CDR3 region has 15 residues. The CDR3 nucleotides are TGCAGTGCTAGTCCCCCAGGGGCGGCTAATTCACCCCTCCACTTT. Translation gives CSASPPGAANSPLHF.

This clonotype occurred a few times. The gene calls are TRBV12-3 or TRBV12-4 and TRBJ2-3; 7 bases line up with TRBD2. The CDR3 runs 14 residues. J lost 3 bases, V lost 8 bases, and 8 bases had no gene match. The CDR3, as DNA: TGTGCCAGCGGGACCCGAGCGGGAACAGATACGCAGTATTTT. Amino acids: CASGTRAGTDTQYF.

This clonotype was observed a handful of times. The chain recombines TRBV2 with TRBJ2-1; D tentatively reads TRBD1 or TRBD2 (5 bases each). Trimming removed 6 bases from V and 7 bases from J, with 19 bases in between. The germline V gene encodes CDR1 SNHLY and CDR2 FYNNEI. CDR3 size: 15 residues. CDR3 coding DNA: TGTGCCAGCAGCGCCTCCCAGGGAGATTTTAATGAGCAGTTCTTC. Its protein product is CASSASQGDFNEQFF. Filled out from reference TRBV2 and TRBJ2-1, the complete variable domain reads EPEVTQTPSHQVTQMGQEVILRCVPISNHLYFYWYRQILGQKVEFLVSFYNNEISEKSEIFDDQFSVERPDGSNFTLKIRSTKLEDSAMYFCASSASQGDFNEQFFGPGTRLTVL.

In its sample, this clonotype was seen a few times. The chain combines TRBV7-3 with TRBJ2-7, with D perhaps TRBD2 (5 bases). This CDR3 has 16 residues. The V and J ends lost 6 bases and 0 bases respectively, with 18 bases between them. The germline V gene encodes CDR1 SGHTA and CDR2 FQGTGA. The DNA for the CDR3 is TGTGCCAGCAGTCGCCTGCGGGTCCGAAGCTCCTACGAGCAGTACTTC. Amino acids: CASSRLRVRSSYEQYF.